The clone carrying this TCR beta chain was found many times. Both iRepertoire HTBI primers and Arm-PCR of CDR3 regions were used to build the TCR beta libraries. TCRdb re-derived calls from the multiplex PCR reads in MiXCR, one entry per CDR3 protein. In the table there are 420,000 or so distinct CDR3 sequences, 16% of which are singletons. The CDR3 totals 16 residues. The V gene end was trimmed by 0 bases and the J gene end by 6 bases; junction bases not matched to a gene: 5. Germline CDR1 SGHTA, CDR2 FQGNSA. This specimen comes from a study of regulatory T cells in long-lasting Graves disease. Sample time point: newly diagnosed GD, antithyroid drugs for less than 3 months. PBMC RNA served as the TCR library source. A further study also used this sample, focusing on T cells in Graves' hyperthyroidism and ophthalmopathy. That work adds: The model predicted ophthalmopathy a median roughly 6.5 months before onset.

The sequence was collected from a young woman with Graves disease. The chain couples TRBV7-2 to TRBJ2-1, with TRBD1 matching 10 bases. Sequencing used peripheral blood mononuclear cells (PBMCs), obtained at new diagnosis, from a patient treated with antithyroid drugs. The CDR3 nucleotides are TGTGCCAGCAGCTTAGCCCCTGACAGGGGGCTCAATGAGCAGTTCTTC. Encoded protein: CASSLAPDRGLNEQFF.